The entry below gives a single TCR beta chain sequence along with its context. Its antigen is not identified. CDR1 is MGHRA, CDR2 YSYEKL, per germline. This CDR3 comprises 14 residues. This entry comes from a study of monozygotic twins with inflammatory bowel disease. Overall study findings and caveats: IBD patients, compared with healthy twins, shared fewer clonotypes with others (especially with disease activity).

TCRdb re-called the 5' RACE reads; every CDR3 protein appears as one record, without DNA. Recorded for this sample: some 170,000 distinct CDR3 sequences. J is TRBJ1-2 and V is TRBV4-1; the TCRdb D gene call, TRBD1, has no DNA to confirm it. This receptor was identified in a human donor with ulcerative colitis or Crohn's disease, or a healthy co-twin of an affected twin (not recorded which). Input material: blood. CDR3 residues: CASSQAPGDYGYTF.